The clone carrying this T cell receptor (beta chain) was counted ten times or more. The entry originates in a study of human T cells and chemical hapten exposure. The length of the CDR3 is 16 residues. V was cut by 2 bases and J by 1 base, with 11 bases left in between. CDR1 is SGHTA and CDR2 is FQGNSA in the germline V gene. Described time point: patch test 2, 6 weeks after DPC sensitization. Treatment of the sample: therapeutic diphenylcyclopropenone sensitization with weekly scalp DPC. TCRdb reanalysed the RACE reads using MiXCR and keeps one entry per CDR3 protein. Among over 100,000 distinct CDR3 sequences listed, about a tenth were seen once.

The material was whole blood, obtained in connection with sensitization to the hapten diphenylcyclopropenone (DPC). The origin of this receptor is a woman in her thirties or forties with alopecia areata. Some clones in this sample may be carry-over from other donors' samples. The chain couples TRBV7-2 to TRBJ1-4; TRBD1 is a possible D gene (6 bases). DNA for the CDR3: TGTGCCAGCAGCTTACGGGGGCGTGGAACTAATGAAAAACTGTTTTTT. Protein product: CASSLRGRGTNEKLFF. Drawing the rest from reference TRBV7-2 and TRBJ1-4, the complete variable domain is GAGVSQSPSNKVTEKGKDVELRCDPISGHTALYWYRQSLGQGLEFLIYFQGNSAPDKSGLPSDRFSAERTGGSVSTLTIQRTQQEDSAVYLCASSLRGRGTNEKLFFGSGTQLSVL.